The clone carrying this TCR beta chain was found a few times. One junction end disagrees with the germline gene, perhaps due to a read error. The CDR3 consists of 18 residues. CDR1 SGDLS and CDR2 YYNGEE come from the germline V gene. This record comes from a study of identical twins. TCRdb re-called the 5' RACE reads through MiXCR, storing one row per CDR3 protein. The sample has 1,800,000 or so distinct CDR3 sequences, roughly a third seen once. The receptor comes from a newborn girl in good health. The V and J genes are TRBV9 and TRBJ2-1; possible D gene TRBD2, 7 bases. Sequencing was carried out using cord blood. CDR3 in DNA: TGTGCCAGCAGCGTAGTATGGGGGGGCCGTCCGTCCTACAATGATCAGTTCTTC. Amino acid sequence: CASSVVWGGRPSYNDQFF.